Listed here are 14 T cell receptor beta chains from one sample, sequenced in a study of blood T cell repertoires in COVID-19 (TCRdb year 2020). The receptor library was made with the immunoSEQ multiplex PCR assay. Held by TCRdb, this immuneACCESS table contains in-frame sequences only and omits some clones. Under half of the omission traces to an unresolved V gene where checked; the cause of the rest is unknown. The table for this sample lists approximately 190,000 clones; about four fifths of them were counted only once. Less than 7% of the sample is held by the ten biggest clonotypes. The sample taken for sequencing was peripheral blood. These receptor sequences come from a man aged 60 to 75 with acute or convalescent COVID-19.

This sequence joins TRBV7-2 and TRBJ1-1, with TRBD1 identical over 7 bases. CDR3 length equals 14 residues. Germline V gene sequence: CDR1 SGHTA, CDR2 FQGNSA. The V and J ends lost 4 bases and 3 bases, in that order; junction bases with no gene match: 5. The CDR3 loop reads CASSSTGFDTEAFF. DNA of the CDR3: TGTGCCAGCAGCTCGACAGGGTTCGACACTGAAGCTTTCTTT. Looking up the rest from reference TRBV7-2 and TRBJ1-1 gives the full variable domain: GAGVSQSPSNKVTEKGKDVELRCDPISGHTALYWYRQSLGQGLEFLIYFQGNSAPDKSGLPSDRFSAERTGGSVSTLTIQRTQQEDSAVYLCASSSTGFDTEAFFGQGTRLTVV.

This clone was counted a single time. The sample contains more than one DNA sequence encoding this CDR3. This chain uses TRBV6-1 with TRBJ1-1; no clear D gene. Trimming left V 3 bases short and J 0 bases short, with 5 bases between. Germline loops: CDR1 MNHNS, CDR2 SASEGT. The CDR3 is 13 amino acids. The CDR3 here is CASSDSLNTEAFF. The CDR3 DNA sequence: TGTGCCAGCAGTGACAGTCTGAACACTGAAGCTTTCTTT.

Comment on this clone: This may be a read error: a much more frequent sequence differs by one nucleotide. The chain links TRBV7-2 to TRBJ2-7, with 10 bases fitting TRBD2. The CDR3 extends over 15 amino acids. CDR1 and CDR2 (germline): SGHTA, FQGNSA. Trimming took 5 bases from V and 2 from J; bases not matched to a gene: 6. In DNA form, the CDR3 reads TGTGCCAGCAGCCAGACTAGCGGGTGGACCTACGAGCAGTACTTC. It encodes CASSQTSGWTYEQYF.

This sequence joins TRBV24-1 and TRBJ2-1, with TRBD2 identical over 10 bases. Germline-derived CDR1 and CDR2 are KGHDR and SFDVKD. The CDR3 totals 17 residues. V lost 5 bases, J lost 2 bases, and 8 bases stayed unmatched. CDR3: CATSGPSGRGTYNEQFF. As DNA, the CDR3 is TGTGCCACCAGTGGGCCTAGCGGGAGAGGGACCTACAATGAGCAGTTCTTC.

The chain links TRBV4-3 to TRBJ2-1, with unresolved D. The CDR3 loop spans 13 amino acids. The V end lost 0 bases, the J end lost 9 bases, and 9 bases lay between the germline ends. CDR1 and CDR2 (germline): LGHNA, YSLEER. The CDR3, as DNA: TGCGCCAGCAGCCAAGAAAGCCTTACTGAGCAGTTCTTC. Its translation: CASSQESLTEQFF.

The chain is built from TRBV10-2 and TRBJ2-7; D may be TRBD1 (6 bases). Germline CDR1 and CDR2: WSHSY and SAAADI. Trimming stripped 3 bases from V and 2 bases from J, with 11 bases between. This CDR3 spans 14 amino acids. CDR3 sequence: CASSEIQGPYEQYF. For the CDR3, the DNA is TGCGCCAGCAGTGAAATCCAGGGGCCCTACGAGCAGTACTTC.

The rearrangement uses TRBV14 and TRBJ1-2, with 7 bases identical to TRBD1. Germline V gene data show CDR1 as SGHDN and CDR2 as FVKESK. The CDR3 has 15 residues. V trimming: 0 bases; J trimming: 8 bases; junction bases outside the gene matches: 9. The CDR3 spells CASSQDQGGLGGYTF. The CDR3 DNA is TGTGCCAGCAGCCAAGATCAAGGGGGCCTAGGGGGCTACACCTTC.

This sequence joins TRBV9 and TRBJ2-2, with D possibly being TRBD2 (6 bases). V was shortened by 0 bases and J by 1 base, with 10 bases between the two germline ends. This CDR3 has 16 amino acids. In germline, CDR1 is SGDLS, CDR2 YYNGEE. The CDR3 region is CASSVGNSGNTGELFF. The CDR3 DNA reads as TGTGCCAGCAGCGTAGGAAATAGCGGGAACACCGGGGAGCTGTTTTTT.

J is TRBJ2-5 and V is TRBV4-1; TRBD1 is a possible D gene (6 bases). Germline V gene lookup returns CDR1 MGHRA and CDR2 YSYEKL. V was cut by 2 bases and J by 1 base, with 14 bases left in between. This CDR3 has 16 amino acids. The CDR3 sequence: CASSQQTTGTQETQYF. The CDR3 region has the DNA TGCGCCAGCAGCCAACAAACGACAGGTACCCAAGAGACCCAGTACTTC.

The chain carries TRBV7-2 and TRBJ1-5; D uncertain. V was trimmed by 1 base and J by 7 bases, leaving 14 bases between them. CDR3 size: 15 residues. Germline CDR1 reads SGHTA; CDR2 reads FQGNSA. CDR3 DNA: TGTGCCAGCAGCTTAGTGTCGGAGGGTGGCCAGCCCCAGCATTTT. Translated: CASSLVSEGGQPQHF.

Here the CDR3 DNA reads TGTGCCAGCAGCTTGATACCGGGGGATTCACCCCTCCACTTT. This sequence encodes CASSLIPGDSPLHF. This chain links TRBV7-2 with TRBJ1-6; possible D gene TRBD1, 5 bases. V was clipped by 3 bases and J by 8 bases, with 11 bases between them. This CDR3 comprises 14 residues. CDR1 and CDR2 (germline): SGHTA, FQGNSA.

This clone appeared once. The rearrangement links TRBV11-1 to TRBJ2-5; 8 nucleotides line up with TRBD2. Losses at the gene ends were 5 bases for V and 4 bases for J; bases not matched to a gene: 12. The CDR3 loop spans 16 amino acids. From germline, CDR1 is SGHAT and CDR2 FQDESV (reference sequence). CDR3 nucleotide sequence: TGTGCCAGCAGCCGATTATCGGGGGCGGGGGGAGAGACCCAGTACTTC. This sequence encodes CASSRLSGAGGETQYF. The complete variable domain, with remaining parts taken from reference TRBV11-1 and TRBJ2-5, reads EAEVAQSPRYKITEKSQAVAFWCDPISGHATLYWYRQILGQGPELLVQFQDESVVDDSQLPKDRFSAERLKGVDSTLKIQPAELGDSAMYLCASSRLSGAGGETQYFGPGTRLLVL.

Remarks on this clone: Different DNA sequences within this sample yield the same CDR3. The rearrangement joins TRBV7-3 to TRBJ2-7; D perhaps matches TRBD1 (5 bases). CDR3 length: 13 residues. Between the trimmed V and J ends, which lost 2 bases and 3 bases, there was a span of 8 bases. The V gene's germline CDR1 is SGHTA and CDR2 FQGTGA. The chain's CDR3 is CASSLDRYYEQYF. The CDR3 nucleotides are TGTGCCAGCAGCTTAGACAGATACTACGAGCAGTACTTC.

In this sample, this clone turned up once. V gene TRBV24-1 combines with J gene TRBJ2-7; a possible D gene is TRBD1 (6 bases). Trimming took 5 bases from V and 0 from J, leaving 19 bases between them. The CDR3 sequence is 17 residues long. CDR1 is KGHDR and CDR2 is SFDVKD in the germline V gene. Here the CDR3 DNA reads TGTGCCACCAGTGGCCTGGCCAGGGGCTCGGGCTCCTACGAGCAGTACTTC. Translating it yields CATSGLARGSGSYEQYF.